This T cell receptor beta chain was profiled in a study of T cell changes during pregnancy in multiple sclerosis. Unmatched junction bases numbered 3, after V lost 6 bases and J lost 4 bases. Germline CDR1 and CDR2: MNHNY and SVGAGI (reference sequence). The CDR3 is 13 amino acids. Produced via immunoSEQ multiplex PCR; TCRdb's table is partial and in-frame only. The sample yields around 100,000 clones, approximately 92% seen once. This receptor was identified in a female donor with multiple sclerosis, enrolled in a pregnancy study. The chain joins TRBV6-6 to TRBJ2-1, with 7 bases fitting TRBD2. The material was peripheral blood, obtained in the second trimester of pregnancy. The CDR3 sequence is CASRGLTYNEQFF. As DNA, the CDR3 is TGTGCCAGCAGGGGACTAACATACAATGAGCAGTTCTTC.